The clone carrying this T cell receptor (beta chain) has a handful of counts. No antigen is known for it. This specimen comes from a study of blood T cells in healthy people across ages. Points from the study as a whole: Naive T cell percentage and TCR beta diversity correlated strongly.

Using a J-beta primer mix together with a sample-barcoded 5' primer, a second PCR was run for roughly 7 to 11 cycles. Each cDNA was tagged by a template-switch adaptor containing 12 random nucleotides. TCRdb analysed the 5' RACE reads with MiXCR anew, one entry per CDR3 protein. The sample holds 550,000 to 750,000 distinct CDR3 sequences; 21% are singletons and the top ten take roughly 3.6%. Donors were healthy Caucasian individuals from Russia aged roughly 6 to 90. The J segment lost 2 bases and the V segment lost 6 bases, leaving 10 bases of the junction unmatched. Per germline, CDR1 DFQATT and CDR2 SNEGSKA (reference sequence). The CDR3 runs 15 residues.

This TCR was recovered from a man between 65 and 85 years old in good health. The sequencing sample was made of blood. This sequence joins TRBV20-1 and TRBJ2-3, with 8 bases lining up with TRBD2. DNA for the CDR3: TGCAGTGCCGATGCCCGGGGGGGTAACACAGATACGCAGTATTTT. This encodes CSADARGGNTDTQYF.